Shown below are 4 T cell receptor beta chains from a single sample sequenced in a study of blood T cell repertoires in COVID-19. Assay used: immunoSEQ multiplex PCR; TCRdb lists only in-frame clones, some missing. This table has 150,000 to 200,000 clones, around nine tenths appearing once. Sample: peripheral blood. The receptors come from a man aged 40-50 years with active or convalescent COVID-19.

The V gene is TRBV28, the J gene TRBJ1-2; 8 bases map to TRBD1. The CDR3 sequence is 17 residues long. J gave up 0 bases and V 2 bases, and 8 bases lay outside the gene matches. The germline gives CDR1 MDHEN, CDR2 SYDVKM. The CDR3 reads CASSLGTGGIANYGYTF. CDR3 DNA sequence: TGTGCCAGCAGTTTAGGTACAGGGGGAATAGCTAACTATGGCTACACCTTC.

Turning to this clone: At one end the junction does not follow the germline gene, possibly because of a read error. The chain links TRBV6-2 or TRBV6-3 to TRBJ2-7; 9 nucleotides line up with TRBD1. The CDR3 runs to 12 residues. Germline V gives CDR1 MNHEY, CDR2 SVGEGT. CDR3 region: CASSPGQGLGDF. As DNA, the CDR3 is TGTGCCAGCAGTCCGGGACAGGGCCTCGGGGACTTC.

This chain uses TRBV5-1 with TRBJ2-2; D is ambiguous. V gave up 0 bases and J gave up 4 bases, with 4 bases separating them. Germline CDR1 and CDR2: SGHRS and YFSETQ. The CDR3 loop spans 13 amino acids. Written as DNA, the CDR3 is TGCGCCAGCAGCTTGGCTCTCACCGGGGAGCTGTTTTTT. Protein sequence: CASSLALTGELFF.

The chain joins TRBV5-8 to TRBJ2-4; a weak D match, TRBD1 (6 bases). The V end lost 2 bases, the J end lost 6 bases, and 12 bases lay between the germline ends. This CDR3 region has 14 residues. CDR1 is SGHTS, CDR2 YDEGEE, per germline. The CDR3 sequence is CASSLGGNGNIQYF. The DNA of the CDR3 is TGTGCCAGCAGCTTAGGGGGAAATGGAAACATTCAGTACTTC. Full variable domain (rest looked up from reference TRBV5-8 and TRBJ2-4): EAGVTQSPTHLIKTRGQQATLRCSPISGHTSVYWYQQALGLGLQFLLWYDEGEERNRGNFPPRFSGRQFPNYSSELNVNALELEDSALYLCASSLGGNGNIQYFGAGTRLSVL.